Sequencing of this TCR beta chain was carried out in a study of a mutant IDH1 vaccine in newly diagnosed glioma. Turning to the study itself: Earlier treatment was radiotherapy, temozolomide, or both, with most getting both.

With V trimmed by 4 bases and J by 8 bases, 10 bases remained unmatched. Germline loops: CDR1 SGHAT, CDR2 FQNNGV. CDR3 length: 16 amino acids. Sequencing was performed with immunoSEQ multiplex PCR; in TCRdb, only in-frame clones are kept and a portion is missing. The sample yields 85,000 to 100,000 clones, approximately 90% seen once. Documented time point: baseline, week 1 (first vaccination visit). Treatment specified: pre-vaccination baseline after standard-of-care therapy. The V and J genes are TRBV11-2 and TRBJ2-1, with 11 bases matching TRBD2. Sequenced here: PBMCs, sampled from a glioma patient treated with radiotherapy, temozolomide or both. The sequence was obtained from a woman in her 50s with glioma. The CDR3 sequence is CASSSGLAARWDEQFF. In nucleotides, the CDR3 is TGTGCCAGCAGCTCGGGACTAGCGGCCCGTTGGGATGAGCAGTTCTTC.